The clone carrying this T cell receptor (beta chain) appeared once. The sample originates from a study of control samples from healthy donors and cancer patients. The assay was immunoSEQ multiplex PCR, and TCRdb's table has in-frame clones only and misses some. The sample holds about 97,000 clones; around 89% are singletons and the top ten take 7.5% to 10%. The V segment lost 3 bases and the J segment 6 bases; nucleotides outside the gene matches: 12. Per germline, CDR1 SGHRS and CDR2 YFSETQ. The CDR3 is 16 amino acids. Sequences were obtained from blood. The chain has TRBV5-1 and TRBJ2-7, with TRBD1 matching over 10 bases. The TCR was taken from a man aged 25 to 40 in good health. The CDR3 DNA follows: TGCGCCAGCAGCTCTGACCCCGGGACAGGGGCTAGCGAGCAGTACTTC. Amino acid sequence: CASSSDPGTGASEQYF.